This TCR beta chain emerged from a study of blood T cell repertoires in COVID-19. Study at large: The United States, Italy and Spain provided the acute and convalescent COVID-19 samples. The cDNA or gDNA used as material had been derived from T cells, B-cell-depleted T cells, or PBMCs.

As originally analysed: Amplification of reference gene primers was used by the study to estimate nucleated cell counts. Data came from immunoSEQ multiplex PCR; TCRdb stores just in-frame clones and leaves some out. The DNA gave D and trimming, while V, J and clone size come from that table. The sample has some 210,000 clones, approximately 75% seen once. The CDR3 covers 17 residues. Germline CDR1 SNHLY, CDR2 FYNNEI. Trimming removed 6 bases from V and 0 bases from J; junction bases left unmatched: 12. This clone was seen only once. The gene calls are TRBV2 and TRBJ2-3, with 7 bases aligning to TRBD1. The sequence came from a man between 40 and 49 years old who had recovered from COVID-19. The source material was PBMCs or T cells enriched from blood (not recorded which). Here the CDR3 DNA reads TGTGCCAGCAGGGCCCTATCAGGGGGACCTAGCACAGATACGCAGTATTTT. Protein: CASRALSGGPSTDTQYF. Variable domain in full (rest from reference TRBV2 and TRBJ2-3): EPEVTQTPSHQVTQMGQEVILRCVPISNHLYFYWYRQILGQKVEFLVSFYNNEISEKSEIFDDQFSVERPDGSNFTLKIRSTKLEDSAMYFCASRALSGGPSTDTQYFGPGTRLTVL.